The sequence of this T cell receptor beta chain was determined in a study of control samples from healthy donors and cancer patients. V lost 3 bases to trimming and J lost 11 bases, with 16 bases between them. This CDR3 has 13 amino acids. Germline CDR1 MNHNS, CDR2 SASEGT. This table comes from immunoSEQ multiplex PCR, and its TCRdb copy is limited to in-frame clones, with some not included. Of around 190,000 clones in the sample, around 94% were seen once. Sequenced sample: blood. J is TRBJ1-2 and V is TRBV6-1, with D maybe TRBD1 (5 bases). This sequence was found in a man younger than 40 in good health. In nucleotides, the CDR3 is TGTGCCAGCAGTGACCATCATAACGGGGGTTACACCTTC. Its translation is CASSDHHNGGYTF.